The 4 T cell receptor beta chains below were found in one sample sequenced in a study of cytomegalovirus exposure and HLA in healthy donors. It was with 60 Vbeta and 13 Jbeta primers that the PCR ran. Using immunoSEQ multiplex PCR, the repertoire was profiled, and TCRdb retains in-frame clones only, with some absent. The sample records more than 90,000 clones, around 80% being singletons. The sequenced sample consisted of PBMCs. The receptor set was obtained from a man aged 25-45 years in good health and CMV-seropositive.

The rearrangement uses TRBV6-4 and TRBJ1-1, with a tentative D call TRBD1 (5 bases). The germline V gene encodes CDR1 MRHNA and CDR2 SNTAGT. V was pared by 1 base and J by 0 bases, with 9 bases between. The CDR3 has 15 residues. Written as DNA, the CDR3 is TGTGCCAGCAGTGACTTCTCAGGGCTGAACACTGAAGCTTTCTTT. Translating gives CASSDFSGLNTEAFF.

V usage is TRBV5-6 and J usage is TRBJ2-7; TRBD2 might be the D (5 bases). The CDR3 runs to 13 residues. The germline CDR1 and CDR2 sequences are SGHDT and YYEEEE. Trimming shortened V by 4 bases and J by 6 bases, and 14 bases separated the two germline ends. CDR3 bases: TGTGCCAGCAGCCAGACCGACGGGATCGAGCAGTACTTC. This codes for CASSQTDGIEQYF.

The CDR3 spells CSALDRATYGYTF. For the CDR3, the DNA is TGCAGCGCTTTGGACAGGGCTACCTATGGCTACACCTTC. This chain joins TRBV29-1 and TRBJ1-2; TRBD1 matches at 8 bases. The germline gives CDR1 SQVTM, CDR2 ANQGSEA. This CDR3 is built from 13 residues. Trimming cost V 7 bases and J 4 bases; bases outside gene matches: 8.

The gene calls are TRBV5-1 and TRBJ1-1; 8 bases are shared with TRBD1. The CDR3 consists of 14 residues. V was pared by 4 bases and J by 5 bases, with 7 bases of the junction left unmatched. Germline CDR1 SGHRS, CDR2 YFSETQ. The CDR3 bases are TGCGCCAGCAGCCCGCAGGGGGCGAATACTGAAGCTTTCTTT. The encoded protein is CASSPQGANTEAFF.